This TCR beta chain is drawn from a study of blood T cell repertoires in COVID-19. Assay: immunoSEQ multiplex PCR; the TCRdb copy retains only in-frame clones and omits some. The sample records under 150,000 clones, approximately 86% being singletons. Recovered participants had two consecutive negative NP/OP PCR tests, healthcare professional clearance, or symptom resolution. This CDR3 is built from 16 residues. CDR1 SGHNT and CDR2 YYREEE come from the germline V gene (reference sequence). Trimming left V 3 bases short and J 7 bases short, with 17 bases between. This receptor was identified in a woman in her forties or fifties who had recovered from COVID-19. Sequenced material: PBMCs or T cells enriched from blood (not recorded which). V usage is TRBV5-4 and J usage is TRBJ1-6; D perhaps matches TRBD1 (5 bases). Written as DNA, the CDR3 is TGTGCCAGCAGCTCAGGGCAGCTATTACTGAATTCACCCCTCCACTTT. It translates to CASSSGQLLLNSPLHF.